The 24 T cell receptor beta chains below come from one sample, sequenced in a study of blood T cell repertoires in COVID-19. Generated by immunoSEQ multiplex PCR, the TCRdb table keeps only in-frame clones and is missing some. The sample comprises some 170,000 clones, 93% of which are singletons, and less than 2% rests with the top ten. The sample taken for sequencing was peripheral blood. Every receptor here comes from a woman in her sixties or seventies with COVID-19, enrolled during active disease.

This clone has a single count. The chain links TRBV18 to TRBJ1-1; 7 bases align to TRBD1. Germline-derived CDR1 and CDR2 are KGHSH and LQKENI. This CDR3 comprises 13 residues. The V gene end was trimmed by 1 base and the J gene end by 4 bases; junction bases not matched to a gene: 0. The CDR3 spells CASSPRQGTEAFF. CDR3 nucleotides: TGTGCCAGCTCACCACGACAGGGCACTGAAGCTTTCTTT. The variable domain in full, completed from reference TRBV18 and TRBJ1-1, reads NAGVMQNPRHLVRRRGQEARLRCSPMKGHSHVYWYRQLPEEGLKFMVYLQKENIIDESGMPKERFSAEFPKEGPSILRIQQVVRGDSAAYFCASSPRQGTEAFFGQGTRLTVV.

The chain links TRBV9 to TRBJ1-4, with D possibly being TRBD1 (5 bases). Germline-derived CDR1 and CDR2 are SGDLS and YYNGEE. V lost 4 bases, J lost 7 bases, and 32 bases lay in between. The CDR3 length is 20 residues. The CDR3 is CASSHGGDPIGRFYSEKLFF. DNA for the CDR3: TGTGCCAGCAGCCATGGGGGGGACCCCATCGGTCGTTTTTATTCTGAAAAACTGTTTTTT.

The rearrangement joins TRBV19 to TRBJ2-7; TRBD1 agrees at 7 bases. Germline CDR1 and CDR2: LNHDA and SQIVND (reference sequence). The length of the CDR3 is 14 residues. Trimming cost V 5 bases and J 5 bases; bases outside gene matches: 9. CDR3 DNA sequence: TGTGCCAGTAGTCTACAGGGGATCCCGCACGAGCAGTACTTC. Its translation is CASSLQGIPHEQYF. The variable domain in full, completed from reference TRBV19 and TRBJ2-7, reads DGGITQSPKYLFRKEGQNVTLSCEQNLNHDAMYWYRQDPGQGLRLIYYSQIVNDFQKGDIAEGYSVSREKKESFPLTVTSAQKNPTAFYLCASSLQGIPHEQYFGPGTRLTVT.

This rearrangement joins TRBV5-4 to TRBJ2-1; TRBD2 aligns across 11 bases. The CDR3 has 15 residues. Losses at the gene ends were 1 base for V and 8 bases for J; bases not matched to a gene: 5. In germline, CDR1 is SGHNT, CDR2 YYREEE (reference sequence). CDR3 sequence (DNA): TGTGCCAGCAGCTTGCTAGCGGGGGGCCGGGATGAGCAGTTCTTC. Protein sequence: CASSLLAGGRDEQFF.

The chain couples TRBV19 to TRBJ1-1, with unresolved D. Germline loops: CDR1 LNHDA, CDR2 SQIVND (reference sequence). The CDR3 is 14 amino acids. V was cut by 5 bases and J by 1 base, with 11 bases left in between. CDR3 in amino acids: CASSGSSWNTEAFF. The CDR3 DNA reads as TGTGCCAGTAGTGGCTCTTCTTGGAACACTGAAGCTTTCTTT.

The chain combines TRBV5-1 with TRBJ1-4; D is possibly TRBD1 (6 bases). V was cut by 9 bases and J by 4 bases, with 16 bases left in between. Germline V gene lookup returns CDR1 SGHRS and CDR2 YFSETQ. The length of the CDR3 is 14 residues. As DNA, the CDR3 is TGCGCCACCAGGGGAGACCGAAGTAATGAAAAACTGTTTTTT. Amino acids: CATRGDRSNEKLFF.

The rearrangement links TRBV3-1 (or the pseudogene TRBV3-2) to TRBJ1-4; D ambiguous. Trimming removed 3 bases from V and 3 bases from J, with 17 bases in between. The CDR3 is 17 amino acids. Germline V lookup: CDR1 LGHDT, CDR2 YNNKEL (reference sequence). The CDR3 sequence: CASSHMGPPRANEKLFF. The CDR3 DNA reads as TGTGCCAGCAGCCATATGGGCCCCCCGAGGGCTAATGAAAAACTGTTTTTT.

This chain connects TRBV2 to TRBJ1-5; 7 bases are shared with TRBD1. CDR3 length equals 13 residues. CDR1 is SNHLY, CDR2 FYNNEI, per germline. The J segment lost 6 bases and the V segment lost 7 bases, leaving 6 bases of the junction unmatched. CDR3 protein: CASNSGGGQPQHF. CDR3 nucleotides: TGTGCCAGCAATTCAGGGGGAGGTCAGCCCCAGCATTTT.

The V and J genes are TRBV7-9 and TRBJ2-1, with D perhaps TRBD2 (5 bases). Per the germline V gene, CDR1 is SEHNR and CDR2 is FQNEAQ (reference sequence). CDR3 length equals 14 residues. The V gene lost 6 bases and the J gene lost 4 bases, with 13 bases spanning the gap. CDR3 in DNA: TGTGCCAGCAGTTCCACAGACTATTACAATGAGCAGTTCTTC. Its translation is CASSSTDYYNEQFF.

V usage is TRBV19 and J usage is TRBJ1-2; no clear D. Germline V lookup: CDR1 LNHDA, CDR2 SQIVND (reference sequence). The CDR3 is 14 amino acids. V was pared by 6 bases and J by 4 bases, with 15 bases between. The DNA of the CDR3 is TGTGCCAGTAGACCCCCGGAGGGAGCCTATGGCTACACCTTC. Its protein is CASRPPEGAYGYTF.

This clone has a handful of counts. The gene calls are TRBV10-3 and TRBJ2-7, with unresolved D. Germline CDR1 ENHRY, CDR2 SYGVKD. V lost 8 bases and J lost 3, with 11 bases in between. This CDR3 contains 12 residues. The CDR3 sequence is CAIGAQYYEQYF. CDR3 nucleotide sequence: TGTGCCATCGGCGCACAGTACTACGAGCAGTACTTC.

The rearrangement joins TRBV3-1 (or the pseudogene TRBV3-2) to TRBJ1-1; the match to TRBD1 covers 7 bases. Looked up from germline, CDR1 is LGHDT and CDR2 is YNNKEL (reference sequence). Germline trimming cut 3 bases from V and 10 bases from J; bases unmatched to any gene: 8. The CDR3 covers 13 residues. In DNA, the CDR3 is TGTGCCAGCAGCCAGACAGGGAGGTCGGTAGCTTTCTTT. It codes for CASSQTGRSVAFF.

This chain uses TRBV15 with TRBJ2-3, with D possibly matching TRBD1 (5 bases). CDR3 size: 14 residues. Germline lookup yields CDR1 LNHNV and CDR2 YYDKDF (reference sequence). Trimming took off 0 bases at V and 6 bases at J, with 10 bases between the two ends. CDR3 sequence: CATSRDRASDTQYF. In DNA form, the CDR3 reads TGTGCCACCAGCAGAGACAGGGCTTCTGATACGCAGTATTTT.

The chain links TRBV4-3 to TRBJ1-1, with 8 bases that match TRBD1. CDR1 is LGHNA, CDR2 YSLEER, per germline. The CDR3 totals 15 residues. V shed 4 bases and J 4 bases; nucleotides not matched to a gene: 8. CDR3 sequence reads: CASSPRTGFGTEAFF. The CDR3 bases are TGCGCCAGCAGCCCTCGGACAGGGTTTGGCACTGAAGCTTTCTTT.

V usage is TRBV2 and J usage is TRBJ2-1; D gene unclear. The CDR3 is made up of 15 amino acids. Deletions cut 6 bases from V and 0 bases from J, with 12 bases between. CDR1 is SNHLY, CDR2 FYNNEI, per germline. In DNA, the CDR3 is TGTGCCAGCAGCCTAGACCCGAGCTCCTACAATGAGCAGTTCTTC. Protein product: CASSLDPSSYNEQFF.

V is TRBV7-8 and J is TRBJ1-2; 7 bases fit TRBD1. The CDR3 has 17 amino acids. The V and J ends lost 5 bases and 4 bases, in that order; junction bases with no gene match: 16. Germline V lookup: CDR1 SGHVS, CDR2 FQNEAQ. CDR3 in amino acids: CASSTQSHRGIGYGYTF. The CDR3 DNA reads as TGTGCCAGCAGCACCCAATCCCACAGGGGCATCGGCTATGGCTACACCTTC.

V gene TRBV4-3 combines with J gene TRBJ2-5, with D unclear. CDR3 size: 15 residues. V was trimmed by 1 base and J by 5 bases, leaving 14 bases between them. Per the germline V gene, CDR1 is LGHNA and CDR2 is YSLEER. CDR3 sequence reads: CASSQVVGPQETQYF. The CDR3 DNA reads as TGCGCCAGCAGCCAAGTAGTGGGCCCGCAGGAGACCCAGTACTTC.

This rearrangement joins TRBV7-2 to TRBJ1-1; 10 bases are a match to TRBD1. The V gene's germline CDR1 is SGHTA and CDR2 FQGNSA. The CDR3 loop spans 14 amino acids. After removal of 5 bases from V and 5 bases from J, the junction contained 5 bases not matched to a gene. The CDR3 DNA sequence: TGTGCCAGCAGCCCTCGGACAGGGGGAACTGAAGCTTTCTTT. Encoded protein: CASSPRTGGTEAFF.

CDR3 region: CASSLISPSPRTLYGYTF. The CDR3 DNA is TGTGCCAGCAGTTTAATCTCCCCTAGCCCGAGGACCCTCTATGGCTACACCTTC. This chain uses TRBV27 with TRBJ1-2; D gene unclear. The ends were cut back, 2 bases at V and 4 bases at J, with 23 bases in the middle. Germline V gene lookup returns CDR1 MNHEY and CDR2 SMNVEV (reference sequence). The CDR3 has 18 amino acids.

This sequence joins TRBV9 and TRBJ1-2; D is unresolved. The V gene lost 3 bases and the J gene lost 9 bases, with 24 bases spanning the gap. The CDR3 covers 16 residues. CDR1 is SGDLS, CDR2 YYNGEE, per germline. CDR3: CASSGPAVAGGESYTF. Here the CDR3 DNA reads TGTGCCAGCAGCGGTCCTGCCGTGGCAGGCGGGGAAAGCTACACCTTC.

The chain has TRBV25-1 and TRBJ1-5; D is perhaps TRBD1 (5 bases). V was clipped by 3 bases and J by 5 bases, with 11 bases between them. Germline values: CDR1 MGHDK, CDR2 SYGVNS. The CDR3 extends over 14 amino acids. The CDR3 nucleotides read TGTGCCAGCAGTGAGACAGCAGAAGATCAGCCCCAGCATTTT. Translating it yields CASSETAEDQPQHF.

This chain joins TRBV5-1 and TRBJ2-1, with TRBD2 matching over 7 bases. J was trimmed by 7 bases and V by 4 bases; bases with no gene match: 8. Germline CDR1 is SGHRS and CDR2 is YFSETQ. The CDR3 is made up of 14 amino acids. The CDR3 region has the DNA TGCGCCAGCAGCCCGGCCACTAGCGCTAATGAGCAGTTCTTC. Its translation is CASSPATSANEQFF.

This clone was detected only once. The V and J genes are TRBV19 and TRBJ2-7, with D tentatively TRBD1 (6 bases). Germline-derived CDR1 and CDR2 are LNHDA and SQIVND (reference sequence). V was pared by 4 bases and J by 6 bases, with 13 bases between. The CDR3 runs 13 residues. The CDR3 nucleotides read TGTGCCAGTAGTACTCGCAGGGGTGCCGAGCAGTACTTC. The encoded protein is CASSTRRGAEQYF.

A few counts support this clone. The chain uses TRBV5-1 and TRBJ1-3; D not certain. Germline assignment: CDR1 SGHRS and CDR2 YFSETQ. With 4 bases removed from V and 4 bases from J, the gap between germline ends came to 9 bases. The CDR3 has 13 amino acids. Written as DNA, the CDR3 is TGCGCCAGCAGCGCTCCGGGGGGAAACACCATATATTTT. The encoded protein is CASSAPGGNTIYF.